Listed here are 20 T cell receptor beta chains from one sample, sequenced in a study of cytomegalovirus exposure and HLA in healthy donors. Primers: 60 Vbeta forward and 13 Jbeta reverse. Profiled with immunoSEQ multiplex PCR; TCRdb holds only in-frame clones, not every one. The sample includes more than 100,000 clones. The sample was PBMCs. The receptors originated from a man aged 40-50 years in good health and CMV-seronegative.

The gene calls are TRBV27 and TRBJ1-6, with 10 bases matching TRBD1. CDR3 length equals 15 residues. Germline V gene data show CDR1 as MNHEY and CDR2 as SMNVEV (reference sequence). Trimming at V came to 5 bases and at J to 10 bases, leaving 8 bases not matched to a gene. CDR3 sequence (DNA): TGTGCCAGCAGTCCCAGGACAGGGGGAGGATCACCCCTCCACTTT. Its protein product is CASSPRTGGGSPLHF.

V usage is TRBV6-1 and J usage is TRBJ2-7, with a weak D call TRBD1 (6 bases). Germline CDR1 and CDR2: MNHNS and SASEGT. The CDR3 is 14 amino acids. V gave up 3 bases and J gave up 2 bases, with 11 bases separating them. CDR3 loop: CASSEEDSAYEQYF. The CDR3 coding sequence is TGTGCCAGCAGTGAGGAGGACAGTGCCTACGAGCAGTACTTC.

The chain joins TRBV19 to TRBJ1-4, with D tentatively TRBD1 (5 bases). Trimming took off 6 bases at V and 6 bases at J, with 17 bases between the two ends. Germline lookup yields CDR1 LNHDA and CDR2 SQIVND (reference sequence). The CDR3 has 15 residues. The CDR3 coding sequence is TGTGCCAGTAGCTCAAGCTCGTGGGGGGATGAAAAACTGTTTTTT. It encodes CASSSSSWGDEKLFF.

The chain uses TRBV5-1 and TRBJ1-2; D may be TRBD1 (6 bases). CDR1 and CDR2 (germline): SGHRS, YFSETQ. The CDR3 spans 13 residues. Trimming left V 0 bases short and J 7 bases short, with 10 bases between. CDR3 sequence (DNA): TGCGCCAGCAGCTTGGATGGGGGGGCTGGCTACACCTTC. This gives the protein CASSLDGGAGYTF.

The rearrangement uses TRBV7-6 and TRBJ2-1, with 13 bases identical to TRBD2. The CDR3 runs to 19 residues. V trimming: 5 bases; J trimming: 0 bases; junction bases outside the gene matches: 10. From germline, CDR1 is SGHVS and CDR2 FNYEAQ. CDR3 coding DNA: TGTGCCAGCAGCCCTGACCCGGGACTAGCGGGGAGCTCCTACAATGAGCAGTTCTTC. Translation: CASSPDPGLAGSSYNEQFF. Full variable domain (remainder filled in from reference TRBV7-6 and TRBJ2-1): GAGVSQSPRYKVTKRGQDVALRCDPISGHVSLYWYRQALGQGPEFLTYFNYEAQQDKSGLPNDRFSAERPEGSISTLTIQRTEQRDSAMYRCASSPDPGLAGSSYNEQFFGPGTRLTVL.

This chain uses TRBV9 with TRBJ1-2; 11 bases align to TRBD1. CDR3 size: 16 residues. V gave up 4 bases and J gave up 1 base; unmatched junction bases: 6. Looked up from germline, CDR1 is SGDLS and CDR2 is YYNGEE. As DNA, the CDR3 is TGTGCCAGCAGCCCGGGGACAGGGGGAAGTAACTATGGCTACACCTTC. As protein: CASSPGTGGSNYGYTF.

The rearrangement uses TRBV28 and TRBJ2-4; 9 bases are shared with TRBD2. The CDR3 loop spans 17 amino acids. Trimming took 2 bases from V and 5 from J; bases not matched to a gene: 10. The germline V gene has CDR1 MDHEN and CDR2 SYDVKM. CDR3 in amino acids: CASSLDTLAGVENIQYF. The CDR3 bases are TGTGCCAGCAGTTTAGATACTTTAGCGGGAGTAGAAAACATTCAGTACTTC.

J is TRBJ1-1 and V is TRBV19; 11 bases align to TRBD1. The V gene's germline CDR1 is LNHDA and CDR2 SQIVND (reference sequence). V dropped 7 bases and J dropped 3; count of bases not matched to a gene: 4. The CDR3 runs 14 residues. Here the CDR3 DNA reads TGTGCCAGTATATGGACAGGGGGCCACACTGAAGCTTTCTTT. It specifies CASIWTGGHTEAFF.

V gene TRBV6-5 combines with J gene TRBJ2-1; TRBD2 might be the D (5 bases). Trimming pared 6 bases from V and 0 bases from J, leaving 12 bases between. The CDR3 is made up of 15 amino acids. Germline V gene lookup returns CDR1 MNHEY and CDR2 SVGAGI. For the CDR3, the DNA is TGTGCCAGCAGCCACCAGCGGAGCTCCTACAATGAGCAGTTCTTC. It yields the protein CASSHQRSSYNEQFF.

V gene TRBV29-1 combines with J gene TRBJ2-5, with 8 nucleotides matching TRBD1. The assigned J gene may be wrong: the sequence end matches TRBJ2-7 better. Germline assignment: CDR1 SQVTM and CDR2 ANQGSEA. The CDR3 loop spans 13 amino acids. CDR3 residues: CSVGSGQGYEQYF. The CDR3 nucleotides are TGCAGCGTTGGATCCGGACAGGGTTACGAGCAGTACTTC.

The chain uses TRBV4-2 and TRBJ1-3; no firm D call. Deletions cut 0 bases from V and 6 bases from J, with 15 bases between. The germline V gene encodes CDR1 LGHNA and CDR2 YNFKEQ. This CDR3 has 16 amino acids. The CDR3 reads CASSQDRAMGVNTIYF. The DNA for the CDR3 is TGTGCCAGCAGCCAAGATAGGGCCATGGGAGTAAACACCATATATTTT.

The chain combines TRBV30 with TRBJ1-6, with 8 bases lining up with TRBD1. The CDR3 covers 18 residues. Germline CDR1 and CDR2: GTSNPN and SVGIG (reference sequence). V lost 5 bases to trimming and J lost 3 bases; unmatched junction nucleotides: 15. This CDR3 reads CAWQDRALSVLYNSPLHF. Here the CDR3 DNA reads TGTGCCTGGCAGGACAGGGCTCTCTCAGTCCTCTATAATTCACCCCTCCACTTT.

CDR3 DNA: TGTGCCAGCAGCTTAGCGCGCGGCTACACCTTC. Its translation is CASSLARGYTF. The V gene is TRBV7-2, the J gene TRBJ1-2; D not resolved. Trimming took off 0 bases at V and 8 bases at J, with 4 bases between the two ends. CDR1 and CDR2 (germline): SGHTA, FQGNSA. The CDR3 loop spans 11 amino acids.

The gene calls are TRBV19 and TRBJ1-1, with TRBD1 matching over 8 bases. Germline trimming cut 1 base from V and 3 bases from J; bases unmatched to any gene: 10. The CDR3 length is 17 residues. Germline V gene data show CDR1 as LNHDA and CDR2 as SQIVND (reference sequence). DNA of the CDR3: TGTGCCAGTAGTATAGGAGGACAGGGACGAGAGGACACTGAAGCTTTCTTT. Its protein product is CASSIGGQGREDTEAFF.

The chain employs TRBV5-1 and TRBJ2-3, with 8 bases identical to TRBD2. V shed 4 bases and J 3 bases; nucleotides not matched to a gene: 13. Germline V gene lookup returns CDR1 SGHRS and CDR2 YFSETQ. The CDR3 contains 17 residues. In DNA, the CDR3 is TGCGCCAGCAGCCCTGTTGGTAGGGCGGGAGGAACAGATACGCAGTATTTT. Residues: CASSPVGRAGGTDTQYF.

This rearrangement joins TRBV5-1 to TRBJ1-2; no firm D call. V lost 5 bases and J lost 5, with 10 bases in between. The germline gives CDR1 SGHRS, CDR2 YFSETQ. This CDR3 has 12 amino acids. CDR3 residues: CASRETGYGYTF. As DNA, the CDR3 is TGCGCCAGCAGGGAAACCGGGTATGGCTACACCTTC.

The genes are TRBV19 and TRBJ1-1; no clear D gene. CDR1 and CDR2 from the germline V gene are LNHDA and SQIVND (reference sequence). The germline V and J ends were trimmed by 2 bases and 0 bases, with 7 bases remaining between them. This CDR3 is built from 14 residues. The CDR3 DNA sequence: TGTGCCAGTAGTATAAGCCGGTTGAACACTGAAGCTTTCTTT. This sequence encodes CASSISRLNTEAFF. The variable domain in full, with the rest retrieved from reference TRBV19 and TRBJ1-1, is DGGITQSPKYLFRKEGQNVTLSCEQNLNHDAMYWYRQDPGQGLRLIYYSQIVNDFQKGDIAEGYSVSREKKESFPLTVTSAQKNPTAFYLCASSISRLNTEAFFGQGTRLTVV.

The CDR3 DNA reads as TGTGCCAGCATCTGGACAGGGGTGAACACTGAAGCTTTCTTT. Its protein product is CASIWTGVNTEAFF. The chain uses TRBV6-5 and TRBJ1-1; 9 nucleotides agree with TRBD1. CDR3 length equals 14 residues. The J segment lost 0 bases and the V segment lost 7 bases, leaving 3 bases of the junction unmatched. Looked up from germline, CDR1 is MNHEY and CDR2 is SVGAGI.

This chain uses TRBV18 with TRBJ1-1, with D possibly TRBD1 on 5 matching bases. V lost 3 bases, J lost 6 bases, and 14 bases lay in between. This CDR3 comprises 14 residues. The germline CDR1 and CDR2 sequences are KGHSH and LQKENI. This CDR3 reads CASSPPAGVAEAFF. The CDR3 DNA reads TGTGCCAGCTCACCTCCGGCGGGGGTTGCTGAAGCTTTCTTT.

The V call is TRBV23-1, the J call TRBJ1-2, with TRBD1 as a possible D gene (6 bases). TRBV23-1 is treated as an ORF (open reading frame) with a function not yet certain. The CDR3 spans 18 residues. Trimming cost V 3 bases and J 0 bases, with 20 bases left between them. The CDR3, as DNA: TGCGCCAGCAGTCACCTACGGACAGCCTCTCATTCTAACTATGGCTACACCTTC. Translated: CASSHLRTASHSNYGYTF.